Each of the 28 T cell receptor beta chains below was sequenced from the same sample in a study of cytomegalovirus exposure and HLA in healthy donors (dated by TCRdb to about 2017). Library creation used the immunoSEQ multiplex PCR assay. A mixture of 60 forward primers for TCR Vbeta segments and 13 reverse primers for TCR Jbeta segments was used in the multiplex PCR. Not all clones reach the TCRdb copy of this immuneACCESS table, which keeps in-frame sequences only. Checked studies attribute under half of the gap to unresolved V genes and leave the rest unexplained. The sample contains roughly 200,000 clones, 79% of them found a single time. Less than 2% of the sample is taken by the ten largest. The specimen sequenced was PBMCs. The receptors originated from a girl aged 10-17 years in good health and CMV-seropositive.

The chain uses TRBV4-3 and TRBJ2-3; 14 bases map to TRBD2. The germline V gene has CDR1 LGHNA and CDR2 YSLEER. This CDR3 region has 15 residues. With 6 bases clipped from V and 3 bases from J, the junction kept 2 bases outside the gene matches. CDR3 region: CASSRTSGGTDTQYF. Here the CDR3 DNA reads TGCGCCAGCAGTCGGACTAGCGGGGGGACAGATACGCAGTATTTT.

The chain carries TRBV5-4 and TRBJ2-7; 8 positions match TRBD2. V shed 4 bases, J shed 6 bases, and the junction held 15 bases outside the gene matches. From germline, CDR1 is SGHNT and CDR2 YYREEE (reference sequence). The CDR3 contains 16 residues. The CDR3 reads CASSLELAGRTLEQYF. The CDR3 coding sequence is TGTGCCAGCAGCCTAGAATTAGCGGGGCGTACTCTCGAGCAGTACTTC.

The genes are TRBV6-5 and TRBJ1-5; TRBD1 matches at 8 bases. CDR3 length: 14 residues. The trim removed 4 bases at V and 5 bases at J, leaving 4 bases unmatched. Looked up from germline, CDR1 is MNHEY and CDR2 is SVGAGI. CDR3 coding DNA: TGTGCCAGCAGTTCGCCGGACAGGGATCAGCCCCAGCATTTT. It is translated as CASSSPDRDQPQHF.

This clone was seen a few times. The rearrangement uses TRBV5-4 and TRBJ1-2, with 11 bases matching TRBD1. The CDR3 runs 14 residues. Germline loops: CDR1 SGHNT, CDR2 YYREEE (reference sequence). Trimming at V came to 4 bases and at J to 7 bases, leaving 6 bases not matched to a gene. The CDR3 sequence is CASSPLDRGLGYTF. In DNA form, the CDR3 reads TGTGCCAGCAGCCCCTTGGACAGGGGGCTTGGCTACACCTTC. The complete variable domain, with remaining parts taken from reference TRBV5-4 and TRBJ1-2, reads ETGVTQSPTHLIKTRGQQVTLRCSSQSGHNTVSWYQQALGQGPQFIFQYYREEENGRGNFPPRFSGLQFPNYSSELNVNALELDDSALYLCASSPLDRGLGYTFGSGTRLTVV.

This chain links TRBV19 with TRBJ1-2, with 7 bases aligning to TRBD1. Germline V CDR1 and CDR2: LNHDA, SQIVND (reference sequence). CDR3 length: 13 residues. The junction had 2 bases not matched to a gene; V was cut back by 4 bases and J by 3 bases. CDR3 sequence (DNA): TGTGCCAGTAGTAGCGACAGGGACTATGGCTACACCTTC. This codes for CASSSDRDYGYTF. Filled out from reference TRBV19 and TRBJ1-2, the complete variable domain reads DGGITQSPKYLFRKEGQNVTLSCEQNLNHDAMYWYRQDPGQGLRLIYYSQIVNDFQKGDIAEGYSVSREKKESFPLTVTSAQKNPTAFYLCASSSDRDYGYTFGSGTRLTVV.

In its sample, this clone was seen once. The V call is TRBV6-6, the J call TRBJ1-3; D is undetermined. V was shortened by 6 bases and J by 0 bases, with 9 bases between the two germline ends. Germline CDR1 is MNHNY and CDR2 is SVGAGI (reference sequence). This CDR3 contains 14 residues. CDR3 protein: CASRRSTSGNTIYF. DNA for the CDR3: TGTGCCAGCAGGAGGAGCACCTCTGGAAACACCATATATTTT.

The rearrangement joins TRBV5-6 to TRBJ2-3; 8 bases map to TRBD2. The CDR3 has 16 amino acids. Germline V gene sequence: CDR1 SGHDT, CDR2 YYEEEE. Trimming removed 4 bases from V and 6 bases from J; junction bases left unmatched: 13. CDR3 residues: CASSRAGSGGYDTQYF. The CDR3 bases are TGTGCCAGCAGCAGGGCTGGGAGCGGGGGTTACGATACGCAGTATTTT.

The V and J genes are TRBV6-4 and TRBJ2-3, with D possibly TRBD1 on 6 matching bases. V lost 5 bases to trimming and J lost 5 bases, with 17 bases between them. In germline, CDR1 is MRHNA, CDR2 SNTAGT. This CDR3 is 15 amino acids long. This CDR3 is CASSYRVDAGDTQYF. CDR3 in DNA: TGTGCCAGCAGTTACAGGGTAGATGCAGGAGATACGCAGTATTTT.

This clone was found a few times. This chain connects TRBV5-1 to TRBJ1-2; tentative D call: TRBD1 (5 bases). CDR1 is SGHRS, CDR2 YFSETQ, per germline. V lost 0 bases and J 2 bases, leaving 11 bases between the germline ends. This CDR3 has 15 residues. CDR3 protein: CASSLDQGYNYGYTF. The CDR3 nucleotides are TGCGCCAGCAGCTTGGATCAGGGATACAACTATGGCTACACCTTC.

The sample holds one count of this clone. The chain recombines TRBV5-8 with TRBJ2-5, with 9 bases lining up with TRBD1. Germline V gene sequence: CDR1 SGHTS, CDR2 YDEGEE. The V segment lost 2 bases and the J segment 6 bases; nucleotides outside the gene matches: 5. The CDR3 totals 14 residues. The CDR3 spells CASSFEQGAKTQYF. DNA of the CDR3: TGTGCCAGCAGCTTTGAACAGGGGGCGAAGACCCAGTACTTC.

V is TRBV2 and J is TRBJ1-3, with D tentatively TRBD1 (6 bases). The CDR3 totals 12 residues. Trimming took 7 bases from V and 16 from J, leaving 20 bases between them. Germline V CDR1 and CDR2: SNHLY, FYNNEI. The CDR3 bases are TGTGCCAGCATCATGGCAGGGGACGGTGTGTATTTT. Translating it yields CASIMAGDGVYF.

This chain uses TRBV10-1 with TRBJ2-3, with 9 bases identical to TRBD2. V was pared by 2 bases and J by 5 bases, with 5 bases of the junction left unmatched. CDR3 length equals 15 residues. Germline-derived CDR1 and CDR2 are WNHNN and SYGVQD (reference sequence). The CDR3 DNA follows: TGCGCCAGCAGTGAGCCTAGCGGGGTAGTAGATACGCAGTATTTT. Protein product: CASSEPSGVVDTQYF.

The chain carries TRBV10-3 and TRBJ2-7, with D maybe TRBD1 (5 bases). This CDR3 is 13 amino acids long. Germline V lookup: CDR1 ENHRY, CDR2 SYGVKD. V lost 6 bases to trimming and J lost 0 bases, with 9 bases between them. CDR3 nucleotide sequence: TGTGCCATCAGACAGGAGAGCTCCTACGAGCAGTACTTC. Translating gives CAIRQESSYEQYF.

The J gene is TRBJ2-7, the V gene TRBV19, with 8 nucleotides matching TRBD1. Germline CDR1 is LNHDA and CDR2 is SQIVND (reference sequence). With V trimmed by 1 base and J by 1 base, 9 bases remained unmatched. This CDR3 spans 17 amino acids. CDR3 in amino acids: CASSIASGTGLSYEQYF. The CDR3 DNA reads as TGTGCCAGTAGTATAGCCTCTGGGACAGGTCTTTCCTACGAGCAGTACTTC.

The chain carries TRBV2 and TRBJ1-6; D is uncertain. The CDR3 has 15 amino acids. V shed 6 bases and J shed 7 bases, with 16 bases lying between them. Germline V gene data show CDR1 as SNHLY and CDR2 as FYNNEI. DNA for the CDR3: TGTGCCAGCAGAGCCGGAGAGGCGGGGAATTCACCCCTCCACTTT. Its protein is CASRAGEAGNSPLHF.

This chain links TRBV6-5 with TRBJ1-6; a possible D gene is TRBD1 (6 bases). This CDR3 is built from 14 residues. V gave up 7 bases and J gave up 0 bases, with 7 bases separating them. CDR1 is MNHEY and CDR2 is SVGAGI in the germline V gene. In DNA, the CDR3 is TGTGCCAGCACAGGGGTCTCCTATAATTCACCCCTCCACTTT. Encoded protein: CASTGVSYNSPLHF.

The rearrangement links TRBV11-2 to TRBJ2-7; D perhaps matches TRBD2 (6 bases). Germline CDR1 and CDR2: SGHAT and FQNNGV. CDR3 length equals 15 residues. The V and J ends lost 3 bases and 2 bases respectively, with 14 bases between them. The CDR3 DNA reads as TGTGCCAGCAGCTTCGGGGGTGGAGGGGCCTACGAGCAGTACTTC. Translated, it gives CASSFGGGGAYEQYF.

This chain links TRBV10-3 with TRBJ1-3; TRBD1 might be the D (6 bases). The CDR3 is made up of 13 amino acids. Germline lookup yields CDR1 ENHRY and CDR2 SYGVKD. V lost 6 bases and J lost 1, with 7 bases in between. CDR3 in amino acids: CAISQGSGNTIYF. The CDR3 region has the DNA TGTGCCATCAGCCAGGGGTCTGGAAACACCATATATTTT.

This chain links TRBV7-9 with TRBJ2-5; D gene uncertain. The CDR3 is 14 amino acids. The ends were cut back, 5 bases at V and 1 base at J, with 11 bases in the middle. The germline V gene encodes CDR1 SEHNR and CDR2 FQNEAQ (reference sequence). CDR3 DNA: TGTGCCAGCAGCCCCGTTTTCGTCCAAGAGACCCAGTACTTC. Protein product: CASSPVFVQETQYF.

The chain employs TRBV10-2 and TRBJ1-2; TRBD1 matches 7 bases. Germline V gene sequence: CDR1 WSHSY, CDR2 SAAADI. CDR3 length: 13 amino acids. The V segment lost 6 bases and the J segment 6 bases; nucleotides outside the gene matches: 7. In DNA, the CDR3 is TGCGCCAGCAGCACAGGGGCTAGAGATGGCTACACCTTC. This translates into CASSTGARDGYTF.

J is TRBJ2-5 and V is TRBV30, with D possibly matching TRBD1 (6 bases). The germline CDR1 and CDR2 sequences are GTSNPN and SVGIG (reference sequence). The CDR3 covers 15 residues. Trimming removed 4 bases at V and 0 bases at J, with 15 bases between. The CDR3 DNA sequence: TGTGCCTGGAACCAGGACAGCCGGTACCAAGAGACCCAGTACTTC. This codes for CAWNQDSRYQETQYF.

The rearrangement uses TRBV5-8 and TRBJ2-7; 7 bases match TRBD1. Trimming at V came to 0 bases and at J to 6 bases, leaving 9 bases not matched to a gene. Germline assignment: CDR1 SGHTS and CDR2 YDEGEE. This CDR3 has 15 amino acids. DNA of the CDR3: TGTGCCAGCAGCTTGGCCGGGGCAGGGGGTGGCGAGCAGTACTTC. Its protein is CASSLAGAGGGEQYF. Drawing the rest from reference TRBV5-8 and TRBJ2-7, the complete variable domain is EAGVTQSPTHLIKTRGQQATLRCSPISGHTSVYWYQQALGLGLQFLLWYDEGEERNRGNFPPRFSGRQFPNYSSELNVNALELEDSALYLCASSLAGAGGGEQYFGPGTRLTVT.

The chain carries TRBV27 and TRBJ1-5; TRBD1 might be the D (5 bases). The CDR3 totals 14 residues. Germline loops: CDR1 MNHEY, CDR2 SMNVEV (reference sequence). Trimming pared 3 bases from V and 6 bases from J, leaving 12 bases between. CDR3: CASSFLGGSQPQHF. CDR3 in DNA: TGTGCCAGCAGTTTCCTGGGGGGTAGTCAGCCCCAGCATTTT.

The rearrangement uses TRBV25-1 and TRBJ2-7; D is unclear. The CDR3 is 13 amino acids. Per germline, CDR1 MGHDK and CDR2 SYGVNS. Trimming removed 1 base at V and 2 bases at J, with 6 bases between. The CDR3 reads CASSESRTYEQYF. Here the CDR3 DNA reads TGTGCCAGCAGTGAATCCCGTACCTACGAGCAGTACTTC.

This clone was observed a handful of times. This chain connects TRBV5-8 to TRBJ1-2, with no clear D. Trimming pared 0 bases from V and 2 bases from J, leaving 11 bases between. Germline CDR1 reads SGHTS; CDR2 reads YDEGEE. The CDR3 covers 15 residues. The DNA for the CDR3 is TGTGCCAGCAGCTTGGGTTTTCCGGGAAACTATGGCTACACCTTC. As protein: CASSLGFPGNYGYTF.

The V call is TRBV19, the J call TRBJ1-4; D is possibly TRBD1 (6 bases). Germline values: CDR1 LNHDA, CDR2 SQIVND (reference sequence). This CDR3 comprises 13 residues. Trimming took 3 bases from V and 14 from J, leaving 16 bases between them. CDR3 sequence (DNA): TGTGCCAGTAGTATGGGGGCAGGGGTAGGGCTGTTTTTT. This gives the protein CASSMGAGVGLFF.

J is TRBJ2-7 and V is TRBV9; 8 positions match TRBD2. The CDR3 has 14 residues. The germline gives CDR1 SGDLS, CDR2 YYNGEE. The V segment lost 0 bases and the J segment 2 bases; nucleotides outside the gene matches: 1. The CDR3 protein is CASSVGTSPYEQYF. The CDR3 DNA sequence: TGTGCCAGCAGCGTAGGGACTAGCCCCTACGAGCAGTACTTC.

The chain couples TRBV19 to TRBJ2-5, with 7 bases that match TRBD2. Trimming took 2 bases from V and 1 from J; bases not matched to a gene: 4. Germline-derived CDR1 and CDR2 are LNHDA and SQIVND (reference sequence). CDR3 size: 15 residues. Here the CDR3 DNA reads TGTGCCAGTAGTATAATGGGGGGGTTCCAAGAGACCCAGTACTTC. Amino acids: CASSIMGGFQETQYF.